The 4 T cell receptor beta chains reported below all come from one sample, sequenced in a study of long-term antiretroviral therapy in people with HIV. Sequencing used immunoSEQ v3.0 at survey level. Libraries were prepared by immunoSEQ multiplex PCR; TCRdb keeps only in-frame clonotypes and omits some of them. Among about 35,000 clones listed, approximately 85% were seen once. This sample comprised unsorted PBMCs, obtained 2.2 years after starting antiretroviral therapy. Receptors were obtained from a man aged 18 to 35 with HIV.

This clone occurred once. The J gene is TRBJ2-3, the V gene TRBV10-3; 14 nucleotides agree with TRBD2. CDR3 length: 16 amino acids. Losses at the gene ends were 6 bases for V and 4 bases for J; bases not matched to a gene: 6. The V gene's germline CDR1 is ENHRY and CDR2 SYGVKD. The CDR3 is CAISLRLAGGSDTQYF. As DNA, the CDR3 is TGTGCCATCAGCCTACGACTAGCGGGGGGGTCAGATACGCAGTATTTT.

The table lists this clone with a count of one. The chain links TRBV7-8 to TRBJ2-1; 9 bases are shared with TRBD2. Looked up from germline, CDR1 is SGHVS and CDR2 is FQNEAQ. The CDR3 is made up of 15 amino acids. V lost 5 bases, J lost 4 bases, and 6 bases stayed unmatched. CDR3 loop: CASSPSGEPYNEQFF. The CDR3 DNA sequence: TGTGCCAGCAGCCCTAGCGGGGAACCTTACAATGAGCAGTTCTTC.

This chain links TRBV18 with TRBJ1-2; the match to TRBD1 covers 8 bases. Unmatched junction bases numbered 4, after V lost 3 bases and J lost 7 bases. Germline loops: CDR1 KGHSH, CDR2 LQKENI. The CDR3 contains 13 residues. The CDR3 sequence is CASSPDRVAGYTF. In DNA form, the CDR3 reads TGTGCCAGCTCACCGGACAGGGTCGCTGGCTACACCTTC.

This rearrangement joins TRBV30 to TRBJ2-7, with 7 nucleotides matching TRBD1. CDR3 length: 12 residues. Trimming removed 1 base from V and 5 bases from J; junction bases left unmatched: 2. Germline V gene sequence: CDR1 GTSNPN, CDR2 SVGIG (reference sequence). For the CDR3, the DNA is TGTGCCTGGAGTGGGGACAGCAACGAGCAGTACTTC. Protein sequence: CAWSGDSNEQYF.